These T cell receptor beta chains were read from a single sample in a study of T-cell memory formation after mild COVID-19. MiXCR, run by TCRdb on the 5' RACE reads, gives a single entry per CDR3 protein. The sample records some 120,000 distinct CDR3 sequences, 15% to 20% being singletons. The sample was PBMCs or a T cell subset sorted from them (not recorded which). The source of these receptors is an adult woman who had mild COVID-19 (a few samples of this study predate the infection). Cell type and time point are not known. Each CDR3 is given with its conserved first and last residue. A D gene is named only where the DNA matches it firmly. Not every row has a clone size; where given, it reads once, few, many or a size class.

cdr3_length j_call v_call d_call clone_size cdr3_aa cdr3_nt
12 TRBJ2-1 TRBV7-2 TRBD1 many CASSHTGVEQFF TGTGCCAGCAGCCATACAGGGGTTGAGCAGTTCTTC
16 TRBJ2-7 TRBV21-1 . . CASSKVSGRSRNEQYF TGTGCCAGCAGCAAAGTGAGCGGGCGGTCCAGGAACGAGCAGTACTTC
13 TRBJ1-3 TRBV7-9 . . CASSLGAKDTIYF TGTGCCAGCAGCTTAGGAGCGAAGGACACCATATATTTT
11 TRBJ2-1 TRBV6-1 . . CATRIVPEQFF TGTGCCACCCGGATAGTTCCAGAGCAGTTCTTC
13 TRBJ2-1 TRBV7-3 TRBD2 . CASSPHDGGALFF TGTGCCAGCAGCCCTCACGACGGGGGGGCTCTGTTCTTC
14 TRBJ2-7 TRBV4-1 TRBD1 . CASSTRQGVYEQYF TGCGCCAGCAGCACCCGACAGGGAGTCTACGAGCAGTACTTC
14 TRBJ2-7 TRBV11-2 . few CASSLLPDSYEQYF TGTGCCAGCAGCTTATTACCAGACTCCTACGAGCAGTACTTC
17 TRBJ1-1 TRBV7-9 TRBD1 . CASSTANRGLLNTEAFF TGTGCCAGCAGCACCGCGAACAGGGGCCTACTCAACACTGAAGCTTTCTTT
13 TRBJ2-5 TRBV9 . few CASSVGNRETQYF TGTGCCAGCAGCGTAGGGAACAGGGAGACCCAGTACTTC
14 TRBJ1-2 TRBV20-1 TRBD1 . CSAKYRGPNYGYTF TGCAGTGCTAAGTACAGGGGCCCTAACTATGGCTACACCTTC
14 TRBJ2-1 TRBV30 . many CAWSVLLSYNEQFF TGTGCCTGGAGTGTATTGCTCTCCTACAATGAGCAGTTCTTC
16 TRBJ2-3 TRBV7-8 TRBD2 . CASSYSYAGGTDTQYF TGTGCCAGCAGCTACAGTTACGCGGGGGGGACAGATACGCAGTATTTT
15 TRBJ2-3 TRBV7-6 . . CASSFPPGESDTQYF TGTGCCAGCAGCTTTCCTCCGGGAGAATCAGATACGCAGTATTTT
16 TRBJ2-5 TRBV4-1 . few CASSQEPWDSKETQYF TGCGCCAGCAGCCAAGAGCCTTGGGATTCCAAAGAGACCCAGTACTTC
18 TRBJ2-7 TRBV4-2 . few CASSQEVSVQGYSYEQYF TGTGCCAGCAGCCAAGAAGTGAGTGTACAGGGTTACTCCTACGAGCAGTACTTC
16 TRBJ2-3 TRBV7-9 . . CASSPTDLSSTDTQYF TGTGCCAGCAGCCCGACCGACCTGAGTAGCACAGATACGCAGTATTTT